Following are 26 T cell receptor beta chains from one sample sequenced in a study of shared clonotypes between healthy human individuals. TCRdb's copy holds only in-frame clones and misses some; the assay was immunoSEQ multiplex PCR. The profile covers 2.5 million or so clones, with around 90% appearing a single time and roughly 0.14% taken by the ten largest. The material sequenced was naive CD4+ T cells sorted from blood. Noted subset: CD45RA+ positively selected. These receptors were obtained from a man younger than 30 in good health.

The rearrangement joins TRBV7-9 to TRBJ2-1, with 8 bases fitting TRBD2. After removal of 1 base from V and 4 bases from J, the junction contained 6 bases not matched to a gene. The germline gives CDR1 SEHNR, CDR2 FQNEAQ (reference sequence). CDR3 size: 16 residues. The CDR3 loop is CASSLDVAGGYNEQFF. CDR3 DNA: TGTGCCAGCAGCTTAGACGTGGCGGGGGGATACAATGAGCAGTTCTTC.

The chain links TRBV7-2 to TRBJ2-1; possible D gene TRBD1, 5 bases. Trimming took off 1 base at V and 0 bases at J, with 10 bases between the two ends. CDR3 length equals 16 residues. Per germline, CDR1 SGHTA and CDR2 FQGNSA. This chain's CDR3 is CASSLVTGISYNEQFF. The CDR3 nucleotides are TGTGCCAGCAGCTTAGTAACAGGCATCTCCTACAATGAGCAGTTCTTC. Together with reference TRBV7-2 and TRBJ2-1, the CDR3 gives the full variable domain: GAGVSQSPSNKVTEKGKDVELRCDPISGHTALYWYRQSLGQGLEFLIYFQGNSAPDKSGLPSDRFSAERTGGSVSTLTIQRTQQEDSAVYLCASSLVTGISYNEQFFGPGTRLTVL.

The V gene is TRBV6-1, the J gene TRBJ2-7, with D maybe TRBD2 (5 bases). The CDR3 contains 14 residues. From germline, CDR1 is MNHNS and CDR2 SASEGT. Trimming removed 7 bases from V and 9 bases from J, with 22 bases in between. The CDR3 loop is CASTEGLLSTRQYF. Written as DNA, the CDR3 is TGTGCCAGCACCGAAGGACTTCTATCTACGAGGCAGTACTTC.

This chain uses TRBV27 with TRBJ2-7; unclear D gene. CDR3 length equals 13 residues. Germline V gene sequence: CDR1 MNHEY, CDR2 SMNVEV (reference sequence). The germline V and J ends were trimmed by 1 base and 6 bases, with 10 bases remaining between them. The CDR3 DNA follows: TGTGCCAGCAGTTTATGGGCAAGGAGCGAGCAGTACTTC. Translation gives CASSLWARSEQYF.

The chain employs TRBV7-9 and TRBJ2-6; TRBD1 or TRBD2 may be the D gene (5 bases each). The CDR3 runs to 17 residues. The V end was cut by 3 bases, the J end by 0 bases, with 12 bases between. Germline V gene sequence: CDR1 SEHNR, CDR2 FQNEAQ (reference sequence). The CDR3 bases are TGTGCCAGCAGCTTTGTTGGGGGACGCTCTGGGGCCAACGTCCTGACTTTC. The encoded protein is CASSFVGGRSGANVLTF.

In nucleotides, the CDR3 is TGTGCCAGCAGCTTAGCGTCTGAGACTAATGAAAAACTGTTTTTT. It yields the protein CASSLASETNEKLFF. The V call is TRBV7-9, the J call TRBJ1-4, with no clear D. V dropped 0 bases and J dropped 2 bases, with 7 bases sitting between them. The CDR3 spans 15 residues. The V gene's germline CDR1 is SEHNR and CDR2 FQNEAQ (reference sequence).

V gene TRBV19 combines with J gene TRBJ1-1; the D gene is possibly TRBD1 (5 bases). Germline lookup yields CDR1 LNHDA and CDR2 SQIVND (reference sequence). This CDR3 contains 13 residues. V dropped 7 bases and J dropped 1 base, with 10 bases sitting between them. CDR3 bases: TGTGCCAGTAATGCAGGGAAGAACACTGAAGCTTTCTTT. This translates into CASNAGKNTEAFF.

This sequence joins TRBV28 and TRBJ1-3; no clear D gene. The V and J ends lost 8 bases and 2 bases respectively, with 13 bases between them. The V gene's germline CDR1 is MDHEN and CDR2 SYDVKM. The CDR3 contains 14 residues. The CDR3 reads CASGSGGTGNTIYF. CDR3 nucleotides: TGTGCCAGCGGCTCGGGAGGAACTGGAAACACCATATATTTT. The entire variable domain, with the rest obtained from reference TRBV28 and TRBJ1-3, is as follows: DVKVTQSSRYLVKRTGEKVFLECVQDMDHENMFWYRQDPGLGLRLIYFSYDVKMKEKGDIPEGYSVSREKKERFSLILESASTNQTSMYLCASGSGGTGNTIYFGEGSWLTVV.

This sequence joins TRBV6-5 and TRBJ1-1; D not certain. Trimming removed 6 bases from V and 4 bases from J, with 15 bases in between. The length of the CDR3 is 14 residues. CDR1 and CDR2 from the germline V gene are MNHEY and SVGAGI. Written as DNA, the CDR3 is TGTGCCAGCAGAGGAGGGCTATTGGCCACTGAAGCTTTCTTT. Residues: CASRGGLLATEAFF.

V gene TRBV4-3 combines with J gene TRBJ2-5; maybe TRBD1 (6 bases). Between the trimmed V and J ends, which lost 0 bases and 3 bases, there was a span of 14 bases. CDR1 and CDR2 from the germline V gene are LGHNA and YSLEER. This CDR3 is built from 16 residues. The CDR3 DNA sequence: TGCGCCAGCAGCCAAGATGTACAGGGTGTGAAAGAGACCCAGTACTTC. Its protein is CASSQDVQGVKETQYF.

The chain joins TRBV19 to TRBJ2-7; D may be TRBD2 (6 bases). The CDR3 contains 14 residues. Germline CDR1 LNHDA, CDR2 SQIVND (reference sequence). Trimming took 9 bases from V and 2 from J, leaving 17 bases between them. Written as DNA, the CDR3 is TGTGCCAGCCGTACCGGGACTGGGACCTACGAGCAGTACTTC. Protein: CASRTGTGTYEQYF.

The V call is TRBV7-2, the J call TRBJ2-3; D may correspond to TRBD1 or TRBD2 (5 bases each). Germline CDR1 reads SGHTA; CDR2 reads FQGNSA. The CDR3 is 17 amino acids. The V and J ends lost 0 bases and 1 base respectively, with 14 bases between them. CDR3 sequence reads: CASSLARGVVGTDTQYF. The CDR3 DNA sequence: TGTGCCAGCAGCTTAGCACGGGGCGTCGTGGGCACAGATACGCAGTATTTT.

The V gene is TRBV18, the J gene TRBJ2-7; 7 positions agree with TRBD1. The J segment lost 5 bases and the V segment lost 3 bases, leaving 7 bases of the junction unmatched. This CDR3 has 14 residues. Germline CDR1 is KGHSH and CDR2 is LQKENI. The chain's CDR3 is CASSPGQRTNEQYF. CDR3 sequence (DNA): TGTGCCAGCTCACCGGGACAGCGAACTAACGAGCAGTACTTC.

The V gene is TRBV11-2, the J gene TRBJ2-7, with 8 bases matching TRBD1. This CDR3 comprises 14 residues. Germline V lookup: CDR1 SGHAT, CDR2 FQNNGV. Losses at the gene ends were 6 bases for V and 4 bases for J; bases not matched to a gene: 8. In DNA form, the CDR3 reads TGTGCCAGCAGTCGAGACAGGGGAGTATACGAGCAGTACTTC. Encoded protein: CASSRDRGVYEQYF.

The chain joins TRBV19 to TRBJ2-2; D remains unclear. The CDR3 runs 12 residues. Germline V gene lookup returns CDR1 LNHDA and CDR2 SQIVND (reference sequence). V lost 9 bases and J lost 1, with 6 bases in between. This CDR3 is CASGKNTGELFF. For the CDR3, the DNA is TGTGCCAGCGGAAAGAACACCGGGGAGCTGTTTTTT.

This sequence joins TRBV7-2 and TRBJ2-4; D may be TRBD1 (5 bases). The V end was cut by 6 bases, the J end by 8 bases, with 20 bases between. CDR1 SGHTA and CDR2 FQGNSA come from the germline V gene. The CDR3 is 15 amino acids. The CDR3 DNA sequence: TGTGCCAGCAGATGGAAGGGGCCCGGTACGGACATTCAGTACTTC. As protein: CASRWKGPGTDIQYF.

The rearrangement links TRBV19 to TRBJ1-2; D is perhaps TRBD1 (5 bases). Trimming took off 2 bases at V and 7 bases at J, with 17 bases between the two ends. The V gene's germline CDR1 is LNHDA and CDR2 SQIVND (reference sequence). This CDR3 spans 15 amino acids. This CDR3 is CASSISGQGIGGYTF. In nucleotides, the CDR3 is TGTGCCAGTAGTATATCGGGCCAGGGTATAGGTGGCTACACCTTC.

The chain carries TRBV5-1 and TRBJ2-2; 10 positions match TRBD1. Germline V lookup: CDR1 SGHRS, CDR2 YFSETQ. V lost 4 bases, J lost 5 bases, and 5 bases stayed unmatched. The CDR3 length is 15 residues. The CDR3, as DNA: TGCGCCAGCAGCCCGACAGGGGGCCTGACCGGGGAGCTGTTTTTT. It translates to CASSPTGGLTGELFF.

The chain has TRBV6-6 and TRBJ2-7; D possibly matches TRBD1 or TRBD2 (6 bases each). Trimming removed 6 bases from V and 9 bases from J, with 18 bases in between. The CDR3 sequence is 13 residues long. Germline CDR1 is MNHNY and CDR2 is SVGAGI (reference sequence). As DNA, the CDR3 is TGTGCCAGCAGCCCGAAGGGGGGACTCGGGCAGTACTTC. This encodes CASSPKGGLGQYF.

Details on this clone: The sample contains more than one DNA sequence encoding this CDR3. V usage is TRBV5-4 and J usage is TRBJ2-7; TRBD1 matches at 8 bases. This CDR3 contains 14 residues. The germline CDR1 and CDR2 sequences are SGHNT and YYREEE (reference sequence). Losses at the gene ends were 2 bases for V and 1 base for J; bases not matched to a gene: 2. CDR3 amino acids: CASSFQGASYEQYF. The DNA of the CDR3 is TGTGCCAGCAGCTTTCAGGGGGCTTCCTACGAGCAGTACTTC.

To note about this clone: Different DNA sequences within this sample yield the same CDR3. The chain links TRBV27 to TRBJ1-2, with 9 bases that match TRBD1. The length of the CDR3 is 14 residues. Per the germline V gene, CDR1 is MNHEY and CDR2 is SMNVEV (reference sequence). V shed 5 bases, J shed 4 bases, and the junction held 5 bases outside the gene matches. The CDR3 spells CASSPRDRVYGYTF. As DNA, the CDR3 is TGTGCCAGCAGTCCCCGGGACAGGGTCTATGGCTACACCTTC.

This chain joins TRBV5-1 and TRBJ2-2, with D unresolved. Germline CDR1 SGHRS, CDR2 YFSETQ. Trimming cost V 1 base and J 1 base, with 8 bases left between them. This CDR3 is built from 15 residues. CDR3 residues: CASSLKAENTGELFF. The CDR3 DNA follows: TGCGCCAGCAGCTTGAAAGCAGAGAACACCGGGGAGCTGTTTTTT.

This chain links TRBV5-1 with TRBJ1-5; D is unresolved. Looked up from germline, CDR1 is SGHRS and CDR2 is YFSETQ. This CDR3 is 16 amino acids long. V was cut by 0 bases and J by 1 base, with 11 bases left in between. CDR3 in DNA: TGCGCCAGCAGCTTGGAAGGGTACGGAAGCAATCAGCCCCAGCATTTT. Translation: CASSLEGYGSNQPQHF.

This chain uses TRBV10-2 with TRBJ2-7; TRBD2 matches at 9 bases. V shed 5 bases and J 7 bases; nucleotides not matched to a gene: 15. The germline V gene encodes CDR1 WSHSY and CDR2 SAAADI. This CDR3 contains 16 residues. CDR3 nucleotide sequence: TGCGCCAGCAGTCCTCGAGTAGCGGGAGCCTCGGGGGAGCAGTACTTC. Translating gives CASSPRVAGASGEQYF.

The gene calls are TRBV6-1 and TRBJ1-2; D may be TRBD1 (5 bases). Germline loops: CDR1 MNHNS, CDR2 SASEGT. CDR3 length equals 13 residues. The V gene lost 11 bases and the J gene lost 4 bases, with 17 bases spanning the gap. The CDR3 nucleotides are TGTGCCGCGGTCGACAGATGGAGCTATGGCTACACCTTC. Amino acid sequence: CAAVDRWSYGYTF.

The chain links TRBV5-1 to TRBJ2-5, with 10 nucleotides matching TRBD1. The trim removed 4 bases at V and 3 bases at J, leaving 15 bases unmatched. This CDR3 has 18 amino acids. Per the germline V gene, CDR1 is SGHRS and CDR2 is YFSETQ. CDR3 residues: CASSLNLLRDRGEETQYF. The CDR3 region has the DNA TGCGCCAGCAGCCTTAACCTTCTGCGGGACAGGGGAGAAGAGACCCAGTACTTC.